Listed here are 17 T cell receptor beta chains from one sample, sequenced in a study of Graves' ophthalmopathy and Graves' hyperthyroidism. Amplification of the TCR beta CDR3 regions used RNA transcripts (as template). Amplification began with first-round RT-PCR using HTBI primers, then second-round multiplex PCR was performed. MiXCR, applied by TCRdb to the multiplex PCR reads, yields one record per CDR3 protein. This table has about 700,000 distinct CDR3 sequences, roughly 40% appearing once. Sequenced material: peripheral blood. The origin of the receptors is an adult man with Graves' ophthalmopathy.

Worth noting for this clonotype: The junction and the germline gene differ at one end; a read error may be behind it. The CDR3 nucleotides are TGTGTCAGCAACCCTAGGATCCGAGAGACCCAGTACTTC. It codes for CVSNPRIRETQYF. This chain uses TRBV9 with TRBJ2-5; D remains unclear. This CDR3 contains 13 residues. Germline V gives CDR1 SGDLS, CDR2 YYNGEE. The full variable domain, rest sourced from reference TRBV9 and TRBJ2-5, is DSGVTQTPKHLITATGQRVTLRCSPRSGDLSVYWYQQSLDQGLQFLIQYYNGEERAKGNILERFSAQQFPDLHSELNLSSLELGDSALYFCVSNPRIRETQYFGPGTRLLVL.

Concerning this clonotype: The junction shows a germline mismatch at one end, possibly a read error. The chain uses TRBV2 and TRBJ2-7; 10 positions match TRBD2. CDR3 length equals 19 residues. Per the germline V gene, CDR1 is SNHLY and CDR2 is FYNNEI. Written as DNA, the CDR3 is TGTGCCATCAGTGAAACCGGGACAGAACTAGCGGGATCCCTCTTTGAGCAGTACTTC. Translated, it gives CAISETGTELAGSLFEQYF.

This CDR3 is CASSQAFGGREQYF. As DNA, the CDR3 is TGCGCCAGCAGCCAGGCCTTTGGGGGACGCGAGCAGTACTTC. The chain links TRBV4-3 to TRBJ2-7; perhaps D is TRBD1 or TRBD2 (5 bases each). The CDR3 runs 14 residues. Germline assignment: CDR1 LGHNA and CDR2 YSLEER. V was cut by 3 bases and J by 6 bases, with 15 bases left in between.

This chain links TRBV7-9 with TRBJ2-7, with D possibly TRBD1 on 6 matching bases. Germline assignment: CDR1 SEHNR and CDR2 FQNEAQ (reference sequence). This CDR3 spans 14 amino acids. V was shortened by 5 bases and J by 2 bases, with 13 bases between the two germline ends. DNA of the CDR3: TGTGCCAGCAGCCCTAAGACAGGCCCCTACGAGCAGTACTTC. Translated, it gives CASSPKTGPYEQYF.

This chain links TRBV7-9 with TRBJ2-7; D ambiguous. The CDR3 is 14 residues long. V gave up 3 bases and J gave up 3 bases, with 12 bases separating them. CDR1 and CDR2 (germline): SEHNR, FQNEAQ (reference sequence). The CDR3 sequence is CASSLGRPIYEQYF. CDR3 DNA sequence: TGTGCCAGCAGCTTGGGCAGGCCCATCTACGAGCAGTACTTC.

With regard to this clonotype: Here the CDR3 omits its conserved ending phenylalanine or tryptophan, so a read error is the likely source. Here the CDR3 reads CATRGQAWETLNTEAFS. The CDR3 coding sequence is TGTGCCACCAGGGGACAGGCGTGGGAGACTTTGAACACTGAGGCTTTCTCT. This chain connects TRBV12-3 or TRBV12-4 to TRBJ1-1; 8 bases line up with TRBD1. CDR3 length equals 17 residues.

Worth noting for this clonotype: Sequence at one end of the junction differs from germline and may be a read error. V and J are TRBV10-3 and TRBJ1-1; no firm D call. Germline CDR1 reads ENHRY; CDR2 reads SYGVKD. The CDR3 runs to 14 residues. The CDR3 region is CASSYTLMGTEAFF. Here the CDR3 DNA reads TGTGCCAGCAGTTACACGTTGATGGGAACTGAAGCTTTCTTT.

The rearrangement joins TRBV14 to TRBJ2-7, with TRBD1 matching over 9 bases. The CDR3 loop spans 13 amino acids. Per the germline V gene, CDR1 is SGHDN and CDR2 is FVKESK. Trimming at V came to 8 bases and at J to 3 bases, leaving 5 bases not matched to a gene. CDR3 DNA: TGTGCCAGCTCCAGACAGGGGGTCTACGAGCAGTACTTC. Encoded protein: CASSRQGVYEQYF.

Written as DNA, the CDR3 is TGTGCCAGCAGCTTAGATCCAGGGGGCATCAGCAATCAGCCCCAGCATTTT. It yields the protein CASSLDPGGISNQPQHF. J is TRBJ1-5 and V is TRBV7-9; 8 positions agree with TRBD1. Germline V gene data show CDR1 as SEHNR and CDR2 as FQNEAQ (reference sequence). The V gene end was trimmed by 1 base and the J gene end by 1 base; junction bases not matched to a gene: 6. CDR3 length equals 17 residues.

About this clonotype itself: Germline is not matched at one junction end, which may reflect a read error. V usage is TRBV2 and J usage is TRBJ1-1, with no clear D. This CDR3 contains 12 residues. Germline assignment: CDR1 SNHLY and CDR2 FYNNEI. CDR3 residues: CANSLGNTEAFF. The DNA of the CDR3 is TGTGCCAACAGTCTCGGGAACACTGAAGCTTTCTTT. Drawing the rest from reference TRBV2 and TRBJ1-1, the complete variable domain is EPEVTQTPSHQVTQMGQEVILRCVPISNHLYFYWYRQILGQKVEFLVSFYNNEISEKSEIFDDQFSVERPDGSNFTLKIRSTKLEDSAMYFCANSLGNTEAFFGQGTRLTVV.

Turning to this clonotype: The conserved phenylalanine or tryptophan is not found at the CDR3 terminus, so this likely reflects a read error. The CDR3 sequence: CSVVKMNTEAFL. CDR3 bases: TGCAGCGTTGTAAAAATGAACACTGAAGCTTTCCTT. The rearrangement uses TRBV29-1 and TRBJ1-1; D is undetermined. Germline V gene lookup returns CDR1 SQVTM and CDR2 ANQGSEA. CDR3 size: 12 residues. V lost 4 bases, J lost 0 bases, and 6 bases lay in between.

At least ten counts were recorded for this clonotype. The gene calls are TRBV29-1 and TRBJ2-5; D gene uncertain. The CDR3 extends over 14 amino acids. CDR1 and CDR2 (germline): SQVTM, ANQGSEA. V lost 4 bases, J lost 0 bases, and 12 bases lay in between. CDR3 DNA sequence: TGCAGCGTTGGCCAACCGACGGACCAAGAGACCCAGTACTTC. This gives the protein CSVGQPTDQETQYF.

This clonotype was observed many times. The chain carries TRBV10-3 and TRBJ1-5; D might be TRBD1 (5 bases). The V and J ends lost 4 bases and 4 bases respectively, with 17 bases between them. CDR3 size: 16 residues. The germline V gene has CDR1 ENHRY and CDR2 SYGVKD. CDR3 DNA sequence: TGTGCCATCAGTGCGGGCTCAGGGCAGCCGAATCAGCCCCAGCATTTT. Encoded protein: CAISAGSGQPNQPQHF.

The gene calls are TRBV25-1 and TRBJ1-6, with D possibly TRBD1 on 6 matching bases. Germline V CDR1 and CDR2: MGHDK, SYGVNS. The V and J ends lost 4 bases and 9 bases respectively, with 19 bases between them. The CDR3 covers 16 residues. The CDR3 spells CASSGASSTGISPLHF. In nucleotides, the CDR3 is TGTGCCAGCAGTGGTGCCAGCTCTACAGGGATTTCACCCCTCCACTTT.

The V gene is TRBV20-1, the J gene TRBJ2-7; 8 bases are a match to TRBD2. Germline V gene sequence: CDR1 DFQATT, CDR2 SNEGSKA (reference sequence). V was pared by 0 bases and J by 4 bases, with 8 bases of the junction left unmatched. This CDR3 contains 15 residues. The CDR3 DNA reads as TGCAGTGCTAGAGATTTTTCGGGAGGGCCATACGAGCAGTACTTC. It yields the protein CSARDFSGGPYEQYF.

This clonotype was detected only a few times. The gene calls are TRBV12-3 or TRBV12-4 and TRBJ2-7; 9 nucleotides agree with TRBD2. The CDR3 totals 14 residues. V shed 8 bases, J shed 6 bases, and the junction held 11 bases outside the gene matches. As DNA, the CDR3 is TGTGCCAGCGAAAGGTTGGGACTAGCTGGCGAGCAGTACTTC. It is translated as CASERLGLAGEQYF.

This clonotype appeared a few times. The chain employs TRBV19 and TRBJ2-5, with a tentative D call TRBD1 (6 bases). The CDR3 totals 14 residues. Germline CDR1 reads LNHDA; CDR2 reads SQIVND (reference sequence). With 2 bases removed from V and 5 bases from J, the gap between germline ends came to 12 bases. CDR3 amino acids: CASSITLDRETQYF. The CDR3 coding sequence is TGTGCCAGTAGTATAACCCTCGACAGGGAGACCCAGTACTTC. The entire variable domain, with the rest obtained from reference TRBV19 and TRBJ2-5, is as follows: DGGITQSPKYLFRKEGQNVTLSCEQNLNHDAMYWYRQDPGQGLRLIYYSQIVNDFQKGDIAEGYSVSREKKESFPLTVTSAQKNPTAFYLCASSITLDRETQYFGPGTRLLVL.